This TCR beta chain was identified in a study of T cell responses to AZD1222 COVID-19 vaccine. CDR1 is SGHRS, CDR2 YFSETQ, per germline. V dropped 0 bases and J dropped 0 bases, with 13 bases sitting between them. This CDR3 spans 16 amino acids. Generated by immunoSEQ multiplex PCR, the TCRdb table keeps only in-frame clones and is missing some. The sample lists 120,000 or so clones, roughly nine tenths occurring once. This rearrangement joins TRBV5-1 to TRBJ2-7, with D possibly TRBD1 on 5 matching bases. The starting material was peripheral blood, obtained on day 0 of AZD1222 vaccination. The TCR sequence derives from an adult in good health. The CDR3: CASSLATGLHSYEQYF. CDR3 DNA: TGCGCCAGCAGCTTGGCAACAGGCCTTCACTCCTACGAGCAGTACTTC.